This is a list of T cell receptor beta chains from one sample in a study of OX40 agonist ivuxolimab in advanced cancers. Measured with immunoSEQ multiplex PCR; TCRdb has only the in-frame clones, and not every one. The sample consists of 25,000 to 35,000 clones, about 81% of them appearing once. The input for sequencing was CD4+ or CD8+ T cells sorted from blood, taken in a trial of the OX40 agonist ivuxolimab. The receptors here all came from an adult with an advanced solid tumor such as melanoma, head and neck, liver or kidney cancer. CDR3s include the opening cysteine and the closing phenylalanine or tryptophan. The order of the fields is clone size, V gene, D gene, J gene, CDR3 DNA, CDR3 protein. The D gene is left open where the match is weak. Size tells how often a clone was seen (once, few, many) or the class of an expanded clone, and some rows leave it out.

size: -
V: TRBV4-1
D: -
J: TRBJ1-2
DNA: TGCGCCAGCAGCCAAGATGTGGGAAATCTCTTTGGCTACACCTTC
CDR3: CASSQDVGNLFGYTF

size: -
V: TRBV9
D: TRBD2
J: TRBJ2-3
DNA: TGTGCCAGCAGCGCGGGGACTAGCGAGCCAGATACGCAGTATTTT
CDR3: CASSAGTSEPDTQYF

size: -
V: TRBV7-3
D: -
J: TRBJ1-4
DNA: TGTGCCAGCAGCTCGACCTCGACTAATGAAAAACTGTTTTTT
CDR3: CASSSTSTNEKLFF

size: -
V: TRBV5-4
D: -
J: TRBJ1-5
DNA: TGTGCCAAGACTCAGGATAGCAATCAGCCCCAGCATTTT
CDR3: CAKTQDSNQPQHF

size: -
V: TRBV9
D: TRBD1
J: TRBJ2-2
DNA: TGTGCCAGCACAAAGGGGGCCGGCGGGGAGCTGTTTTTT
CDR3: CASTKGAGGELFF

size: -
V: TRBV4-2
D: -
J: TRBJ2-7
DNA: TGTGCCAGCAGCCCTGTCGGTTCCTACGAGCAGTACTTC
CDR3: CASSPVGSYEQYF

size: once
V: TRBV6-9
D: -
J: TRBJ2-7
DNA: TGTGCCAGCAGTTACGCCTACGGGAGCGAGCAGTACTTC
CDR3: CASSYAYGSEQYF

size: -
V: TRBV7-9
D: TRBD2
J: TRBJ2-2
DNA: TGTGCCAGCAGTCCAACTAGCGGGGCGAACACCGGGGAGCTGTTTTTT
CDR3: CASSPTSGANTGELFF

size: once
V: TRBV25-1
D: -
J: TRBJ2-5
DNA: TGTGCCAGCAGTGAATTGGGGGTTCGAGAGACCCAGTACTTC
CDR3: CASSELGVRETQYF

size: -
V: TRBV7-9
D: TRBD1
J: TRBJ2-7
DNA: TGTGCCAGCAGCCCTGGGACAGGCGCCCTCTACGAGCAGTACTTC
CDR3: CASSPGTGALYEQYF

size: -
V: TRBV9
D: -
J: TRBJ1-6
DNA: TGTGCCAGCAGCGTTTCGGGAGAAGTCACCTATAATTCACCCCTCCACTTT
CDR3: CASSVSGEVTYNSPLHF

size: once
V: TRBV27
D: -
J: TRBJ1-4
DNA: TGTGCCAGCAGTTTAGGAGGTGAAAAACTGTTTTTT
CDR3: CASSLGGEKLFF

size: -
V: TRBV28
D: -
J: TRBJ1-5
DNA: TGTGCCAGCAGTTCCTCCCGGGACCGACGCAATCAGCCCCAGCATTTT
CDR3: CASSSSRDRRNQPQHF

size: -
V: TRBV5-1
D: TRBD1
J: TRBJ2-1
DNA: TGCGCCAGCAGCTCCGGACAGGGTTACAATGAGCAGTTCTTC
CDR3: CASSSGQGYNEQFF

size: -
V: TRBV6-5
D: -
J: TRBJ2-7
DNA: TGTGCCAGCAGTCCCGGGACTCCCACCCACGAGCAGTACTTC
CDR3: CASSPGTPTHEQYF

size: -
V: TRBV27
D: -
J: TRBJ2-1
DNA: TGTGCCAGCAGCAGGGTCGGAAGGGATGAGCAGTTCTTC
CDR3: CASSRVGRDEQFF

size: -
V: TRBV9
D: -
J: TRBJ2-7
DNA: TGTGCCAGCAGCGTAGGGGAGGGACAGGCCTACGAGCAGTACTTC
CDR3: CASSVGEGQAYEQYF

size: -
V: TRBV11-2
D: TRBD2
J: TRBJ2-1
DNA: TGTGCCAGCAGCTTAGGAGCTAGCGGGGGGGCGCGACAGTTCTTC
CDR3: CASSLGASGGARQFF

size: -
V: TRBV5-6
D: -
J: TRBJ2-2
DNA: TGTGCCAGCAGCCGGCCCGGGGAGCTGTTTTTT
CDR3: CASSRPGELFF

size: few
V: TRBV2
D: TRBD2
J: TRBJ2-1
DNA: TGTGCCAGCGGGGGACTAGAAAGAGAGGAGCAGTTCTTC
CDR3: CASGGLEREEQFF

size: once
V: TRBV4-1
D: TRBD2
J: TRBJ2-2
DNA: TGCGCCAGCAGCCAGGCTTATGGCGGGGGGGCAGGAGGAGCCGGGGAGCTGTTTTTT
CDR3: CASSQAYGGGAGGAGELFF

size: -
V: TRBV30
D: -
J: TRBJ1-1
DNA: TGTGCCTGGACAGGGGTGAACACTGAAGCTTTCTTT
CDR3: CAWTGVNTEAFF

size: -
V: TRBV7-9
D: -
J: TRBJ2-1
DNA: TGTGCCAGCAGCTTAAGTGGACAGCTTCCCTACAATGAGCAGTTCTTC
CDR3: CASSLSGQLPYNEQFF

size: few
V: TRBV5-6
D: -
J: TRBJ2-7
DNA: TGTGCCAGCAGCGGGGGCGGTCTTACGACCCACGAGCAGTACTTC
CDR3: CASSGGGLTTHEQYF

size: -
V: TRBV9
D: -
J: TRBJ1-6
DNA: TGTGCCAGCACCGTAGGGGCGGGGTCGAATTCACCCCTCCACTTT
CDR3: CASTVGAGSNSPLHF

size: -
V: TRBV27
D: -
J: TRBJ2-1
DNA: TGTGCCAGCAGTACGACTCCGACAGGCCGGGAGCAGTTCTTC
CDR3: CASSTTPTGREQFF

size: few
V: TRBV5-5
D: -
J: TRBJ1-1
DNA: TGTGCCAGCAGCTTGGTTGGTGGTTCAGGGTGGGCTTTCTTT
CDR3: CASSLVGGSGWAFF

size: -
V: TRBV28
D: TRBD2
J: TRBJ2-2
DNA: TGTGCCAGCAGTTTACCTAAGACTAGCGGGGGGGCCGACACCGGGGAGCTGTTTTTT
CDR3: CASSLPKTSGGADTGELFF

size: -
V: TRBV7-9
D: TRBD2
J: TRBJ2-3
DNA: TGTGCCAGCAGGTCGAGCGGGATTTGGACAGATACGCAGTATTTT
CDR3: CASRSSGIWTDTQYF

size: -
V: TRBV27
D: -
J: TRBJ1-1
DNA: TGTGCCAGCAGTTCGGGCATCACTAACACTGAAGCTTTCTTT
CDR3: CASSSGITNTEAFF

size: -
V: TRBV10-2
D: -
J: TRBJ2-2
DNA: TGCGCCAGCAGTGAGTTCGCCGGGGAGCTGTTTTTT
CDR3: CASSEFAGELFF

size: -
V: TRBV27
D: -
J: TRBJ1-1
DNA: TGTGCCAGCGGGGCTTACGCCCAAGCTTTCTTT
CDR3: CASGAYAQAFF

size: -
V: TRBV9
D: TRBD2
J: TRBJ2-2
DNA: TGTGCCAGCAGCGTAGAAGGAGCGGGGGGGACCGGGGAGCTGTTTTTT
CDR3: CASSVEGAGGTGELFF

size: -
V: TRBV27
D: TRBD1
J: TRBJ1-5
DNA: TGTGCCAGCAGTTGGACAGGTAATCAGCCCCAGCATTTT
CDR3: CASSWTGNQPQHF

size: -
V: TRBV27
D: TRBD1
J: TRBJ2-1
DNA: TGTGCCAGCAGCTGGACAGGGGGCGCATCAAATGAGCAGTTCTTC
CDR3: CASSWTGGASNEQFF

size: -
V: TRBV7-2
D: TRBD1
J: TRBJ2-2
DNA: TGTGCCAGCAGCGTTTGGACAGGGAACACCGGGGAGCTGTTTTTT
CDR3: CASSVWTGNTGELFF

size: -
V: TRBV29-1
D: -
J: TRBJ1-2
DNA: TGCAGCGCCCTGGACAGTGGCCCTGTGTTGTACACCTTC
CDR3: CSALDSGPVLYTF

size: -
V: TRBV27
D: -
J: TRBJ1-1
DNA: TGTGCCAGCAGTCGTGGAACCGAGCTTGAAGCTTTCTTT
CDR3: CASSRGTELEAFF

size: few
V: TRBV6-5
D: -
J: TRBJ2-7
DNA: TGTGCCAGCAGCCCGGGACTCACCTACGAGCAGTACTTC
CDR3: CASSPGLTYEQYF

size: -
V: TRBV5-4
D: TRBD2
J: TRBJ2-7
DNA: TGTGCCAGCAGCTTGGGACTAGCGGGGGCCTTCTCCTACGAGCAGTACTTC
CDR3: CASSLGLAGAFSYEQYF

size: many
V: TRBV6-4
D: TRBD1
J: TRBJ2-5
DNA: TGTGCCAGCAGCCGGACAGGGGAAGAGACCCAGTACTTC
CDR3: CASSRTGEETQYF

size: once
V: TRBV5-6
D: -
J: TRBJ2-7
DNA: TGTGCCAGCAGCTTGGGCTACGAGCAGTACTTC
CDR3: CASSLGYEQYF

size: -
V: TRBV7-9
D: -
J: TRBJ1-5
DNA: TGTGCCAGCAGCTTAGATTCGGAGGGGGGAGCTACCCAGCATTTT
CDR3: CASSLDSEGGATQHF

size: -
V: TRBV30
D: -
J: TRBJ1-2
DNA: TGTGCCTGGTTTATTGGACAGTACTATGGCTACACCTTC
CDR3: CAWFIGQYYGYTF

size: -
V: TRBV19
D: TRBD1
J: TRBJ2-7
DNA: TGTGCCAGTAGTATTGGGACAGCTTACGAGCAGTACTTC
CDR3: CASSIGTAYEQYF

size: -
V: TRBV28
D: TRBD2
J: TRBJ2-5
DNA: TGTGCCAGCAGTTTAAGTTCCGAAGCGGGACGGGAGACCCAGTACTTC
CDR3: CASSLSSEAGRETQYF

size: -
V: TRBV7-8
D: -
J: TRBJ2-2
DNA: TGTGCCAGCAGCCCGTGGGTTGGGGACACCGGGGAGCTGTTTTTT
CDR3: CASSPWVGDTGELFF

size: -
V: TRBV9
D: TRBD1
J: TRBJ1-1
DNA: TGTGCCAGCAGCCCCGGGGACAGTTACACTGAAGCTTTCTTT
CDR3: CASSPGDSYTEAFF

size: -
V: TRBV19
D: -
J: TRBJ1-1
DNA: TGTGCCAGTAGTATGTATTCCGGGAACACTGAAGCTTTCTTT
CDR3: CASSMYSGNTEAFF

size: -
V: TRBV4-3
D: -
J: TRBJ1-3
DNA: TGCGCCAGCAGCCAAGGAACAGGGTCTGGAAACACCATATATTTT
CDR3: CASSQGTGSGNTIYF

size: -
V: TRBV4-1
D: TRBD1
J: TRBJ1-1
DNA: TGCGCCAGCAGCCACTACTTGACAGGGGCCGACACTGAAGCTTTCTTT
CDR3: CASSHYLTGADTEAFF

size: few
V: TRBV2
D: -
J: TRBJ2-3
DNA: TGTGCCAGCAGTGAATGGGTGGGAGCGTCAGATACGCAGTATTTT
CDR3: CASSEWVGASDTQYF

size: -
V: TRBV27
D: -
J: TRBJ2-2
DNA: TGTGCCAGCAGTTTTGGGACTCTGCCGGTTACCGGGGAGCTGTTTTTT
CDR3: CASSFGTLPVTGELFF